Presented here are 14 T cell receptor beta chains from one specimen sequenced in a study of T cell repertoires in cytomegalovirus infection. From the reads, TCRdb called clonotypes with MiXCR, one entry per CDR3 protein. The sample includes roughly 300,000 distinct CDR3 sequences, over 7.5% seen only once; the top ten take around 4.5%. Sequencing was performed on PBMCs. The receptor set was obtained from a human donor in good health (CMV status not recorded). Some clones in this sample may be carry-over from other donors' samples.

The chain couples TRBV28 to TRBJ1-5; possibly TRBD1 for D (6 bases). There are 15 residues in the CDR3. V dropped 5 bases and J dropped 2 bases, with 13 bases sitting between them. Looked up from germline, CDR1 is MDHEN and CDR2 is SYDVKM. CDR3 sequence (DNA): TGTGCCAGCAGTGGCGGGGGCGAGGGCAATCAGCCCCAGCATTTT. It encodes CASSGGGEGNQPQHF. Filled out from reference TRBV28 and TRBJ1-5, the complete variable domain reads DVKVTQSSRYLVKRTGEKVFLECVQDMDHENMFWYRQDPGLGLRLIYFSYDVKMKEKGDIPEGYSVSREKKERFSLILESASTNQTSMYLCASSGGGEGNQPQHFGDGTRLSIL.

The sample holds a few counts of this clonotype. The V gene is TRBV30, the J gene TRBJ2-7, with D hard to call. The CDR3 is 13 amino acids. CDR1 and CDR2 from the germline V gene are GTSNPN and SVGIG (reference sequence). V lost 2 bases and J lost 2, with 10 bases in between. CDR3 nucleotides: TGTGCCTGGAGTAGTGACTTCACCTACGAGCAGTACTTC. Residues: CAWSSDFTYEQYF.

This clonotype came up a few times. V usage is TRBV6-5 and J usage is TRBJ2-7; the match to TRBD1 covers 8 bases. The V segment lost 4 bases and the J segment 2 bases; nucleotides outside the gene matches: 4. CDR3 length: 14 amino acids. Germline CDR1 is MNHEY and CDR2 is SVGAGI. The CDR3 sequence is CASSSGQAAYEQYF. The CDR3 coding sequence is TGTGCCAGCAGTTCGGGACAGGCCGCCTACGAGCAGTACTTC.

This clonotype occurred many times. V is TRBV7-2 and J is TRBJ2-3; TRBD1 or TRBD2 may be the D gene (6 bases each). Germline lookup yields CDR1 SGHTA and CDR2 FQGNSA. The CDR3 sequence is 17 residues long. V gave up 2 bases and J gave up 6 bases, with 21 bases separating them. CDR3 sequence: CASSLHQWGAVKDTQYF. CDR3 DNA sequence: TGTGCCAGCAGCTTACACCAGTGGGGGGCCGTTAAGGATACGCAGTATTTT.

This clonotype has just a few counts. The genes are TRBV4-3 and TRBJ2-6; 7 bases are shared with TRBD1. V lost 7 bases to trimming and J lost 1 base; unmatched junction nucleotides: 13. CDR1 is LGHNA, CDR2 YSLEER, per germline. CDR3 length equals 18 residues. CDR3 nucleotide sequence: TGCGCCAGCACCCCCCGCCGTAAGGGGGCGTCTGGGGCCAACGTCCTGACTTTC. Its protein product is CASTPRRKGASGANVLTF.

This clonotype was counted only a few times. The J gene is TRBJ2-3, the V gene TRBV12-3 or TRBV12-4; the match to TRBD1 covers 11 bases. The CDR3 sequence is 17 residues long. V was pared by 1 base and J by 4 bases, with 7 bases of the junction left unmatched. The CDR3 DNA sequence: TGTGCCAGCAGTTTAGGAAGAGGACAGGGGGCTGCAGATACGCAGTATTTT. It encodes CASSLGRGQGAADTQYF.

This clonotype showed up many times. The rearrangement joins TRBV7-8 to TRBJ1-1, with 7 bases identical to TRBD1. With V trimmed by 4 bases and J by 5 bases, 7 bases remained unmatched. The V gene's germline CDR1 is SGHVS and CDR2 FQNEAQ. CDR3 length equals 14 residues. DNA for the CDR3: TGTGCCAGCAGCTCAAGGGGGCGAGGGACTGAAGCTTTCTTT. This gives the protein CASSSRGRGTEAFF. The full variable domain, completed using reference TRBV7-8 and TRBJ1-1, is GAGVSQSPRYKVAKRGQDVALRCDPISGHVSLFWYQQALGQGPEFLTYFQNEAQLDKSGLPSDRFFAERPEGSVSTLKIQRTQQEDSAVYLCASSSRGRGTEAFFGQGTRLTVV.

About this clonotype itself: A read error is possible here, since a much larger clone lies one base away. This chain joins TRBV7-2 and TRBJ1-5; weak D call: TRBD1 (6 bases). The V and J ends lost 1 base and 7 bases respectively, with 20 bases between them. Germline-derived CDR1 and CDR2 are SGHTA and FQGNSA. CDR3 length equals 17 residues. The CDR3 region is CASSLGQRQEIRQPQHF. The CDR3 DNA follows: TGTGCCAGCAGCTTAGGGCAAAGACAGGAGATTAGGCAGCCCCAGCATTTT.

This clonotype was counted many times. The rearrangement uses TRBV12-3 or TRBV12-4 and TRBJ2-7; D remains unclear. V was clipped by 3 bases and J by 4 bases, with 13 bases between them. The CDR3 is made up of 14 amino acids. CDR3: CASSFGSVIYEQYF. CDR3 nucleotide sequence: TGTGCCAGCAGTTTTGGGTCAGTGATTTACGAGCAGTACTTC.

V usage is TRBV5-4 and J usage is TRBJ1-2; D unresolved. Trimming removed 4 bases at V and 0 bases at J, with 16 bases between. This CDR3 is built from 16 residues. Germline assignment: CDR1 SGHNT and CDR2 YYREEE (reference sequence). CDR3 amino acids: CASSNLLRTANYGYTF. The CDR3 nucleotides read TGTGCCAGCAGCAATCTACTTCGGACGGCTAACTATGGCTACACCTTC.

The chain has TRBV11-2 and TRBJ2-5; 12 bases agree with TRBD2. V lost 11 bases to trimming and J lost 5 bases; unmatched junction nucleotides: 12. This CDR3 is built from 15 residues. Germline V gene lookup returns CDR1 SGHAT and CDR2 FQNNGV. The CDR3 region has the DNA TGTGCCTGCAACTCCCGACTAGCGGGGGCTGAGACCCAGTACTTC. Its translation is CACNSRLAGAETQYF.

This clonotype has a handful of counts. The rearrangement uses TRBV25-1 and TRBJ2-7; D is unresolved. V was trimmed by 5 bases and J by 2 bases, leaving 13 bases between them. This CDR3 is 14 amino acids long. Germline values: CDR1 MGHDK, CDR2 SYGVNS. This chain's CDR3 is CASSFRSPTYEQYF. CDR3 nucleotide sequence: TGTGCCAGCAGTTTTCGATCTCCGACCTACGAGCAGTACTTC.

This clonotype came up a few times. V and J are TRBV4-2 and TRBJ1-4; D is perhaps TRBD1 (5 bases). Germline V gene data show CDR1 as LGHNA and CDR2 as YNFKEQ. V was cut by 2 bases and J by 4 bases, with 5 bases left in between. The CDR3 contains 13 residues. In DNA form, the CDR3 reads TGTGCCAGCAGCCAACAGGGTAATGAAAAACTGTTTTTT. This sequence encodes CASSQQGNEKLFF.

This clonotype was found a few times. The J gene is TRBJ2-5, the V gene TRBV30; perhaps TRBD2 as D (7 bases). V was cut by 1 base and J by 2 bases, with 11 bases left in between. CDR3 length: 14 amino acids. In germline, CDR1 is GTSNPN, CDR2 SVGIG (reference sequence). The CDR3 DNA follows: TGTGCCTGGAGTGGGGGGGGCGCGCAAGAGACCCAGTACTTC. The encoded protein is CAWSGGGAQETQYF.